The next 6 T cell receptor beta chains were all read from a single sample in a study of cytomegalovirus exposure and HLA in healthy donors. The table came from immunoSEQ multiplex PCR; TCRdb's copy has only in-frame clones and leaves some out. This sample carries around 190,000 clones, 86% of them seen once, and the ten largest clones take more than 1.2%. Sequencing used PBMCs. The receptors here all came from a woman aged 18-29 years in good health and CMV-seronegative.

The V gene is TRBV5-1, the J gene TRBJ1-1, with D hard to call. The CDR3 covers 12 residues. Germline lookup yields CDR1 SGHRS and CDR2 YFSETQ. V was pared by 5 bases and J by 3 bases, with 8 bases between. The CDR3 DNA follows: TGCGCCAGCAGAACCGGTTACACTGAAGCTTTCTTT. Translation: CASRTGYTEAFF.

The V call is TRBV4-1, the J call TRBJ2-4; tentatively, D is TRBD1 (6 bases). Germline-derived CDR1 and CDR2 are MGHRA and YSYEKL. Trimming shortened V by 1 base and J by 0 bases, and 16 bases separated the two germline ends. The CDR3 has 18 amino acids. This CDR3 is CASSQGGQGSLAKNIQYF. CDR3 bases: TGCGCCAGCAGCCAAGGGGGCCAGGGGTCCTTAGCCAAAAACATTCAGTACTTC.

The rearrangement joins TRBV4-2 to TRBJ2-7; 8 nucleotides align to TRBD1. Germline V gene sequence: CDR1 LGHNA, CDR2 YNFKEQ. Trimming at V came to 0 bases and at J to 4 bases, leaving 8 bases not matched to a gene. The CDR3 runs 16 residues. The CDR3 DNA reads TGTGCCAGCAGCCAAGATCTGGGGGACAGGTGGTACGAGCAGTACTTC. Its translation: CASSQDLGDRWYEQYF.

This chain joins TRBV21-1 and TRBJ2-7; the D call of TRBD2 is as the table states it, not checked on the DNA. TRBV21-1 is annotated as a pseudogene. The CDR3 contains 15 residues. DNA of the CDR3: TGTGCCAGCAGCAAAGGGGCTAGCGGGAGACACGAGCAGTACTTC. This encodes CASSKGASGRHEQYF.

The chain joins TRBV5-4 to TRBJ2-5, with TRBD2 identical over 12 bases. Per the germline V gene, CDR1 is SGHNT and CDR2 is YYREEE (reference sequence). The CDR3 spans 16 residues. The V and J ends lost 3 bases and 4 bases, in that order; junction bases with no gene match: 7. This chain's CDR3 is CASSSGLAGLAETQYF. CDR3 nucleotide sequence: TGTGCCAGCAGCTCGGGACTAGCGGGCCTAGCAGAGACCCAGTACTTC. Variable domain in full (rest from reference TRBV5-4 and TRBJ2-5): ETGVTQSPTHLIKTRGQQVTLRCSSQSGHNTVSWYQQALGQGPQFIFQYYREEENGRGNFPPRFSGLQFPNYSSELNVNALELDDSALYLCASSSGLAGLAETQYFGPGTRLLVL.

The chain has TRBV27 and TRBJ1-2; tentative D call: TRBD1 (5 bases). CDR1 and CDR2 from the germline V gene are MNHEY and SMNVEV (reference sequence). V lost 1 base and J lost 3, with 15 bases in between. This CDR3 is built from 16 residues. The CDR3 coding sequence is TGTGCCAGCAGTTTATACCCTGGCAGGGAGGACTATGGCTACACCTTC. Translating it yields CASSLYPGREDYGYTF.